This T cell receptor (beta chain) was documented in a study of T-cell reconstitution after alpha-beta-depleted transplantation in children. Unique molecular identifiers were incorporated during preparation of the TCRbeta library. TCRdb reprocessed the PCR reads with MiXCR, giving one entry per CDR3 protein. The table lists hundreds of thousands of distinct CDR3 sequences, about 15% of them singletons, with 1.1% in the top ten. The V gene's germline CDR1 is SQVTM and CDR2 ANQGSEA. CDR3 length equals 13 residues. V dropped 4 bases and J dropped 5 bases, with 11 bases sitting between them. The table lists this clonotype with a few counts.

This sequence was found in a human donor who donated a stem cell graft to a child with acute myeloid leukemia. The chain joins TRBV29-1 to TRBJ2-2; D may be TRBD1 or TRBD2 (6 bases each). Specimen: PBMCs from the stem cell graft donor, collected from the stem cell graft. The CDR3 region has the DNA TGCAGCGTTGTAGTAGGGGGGACCGGGGAGCTGTTTTTT. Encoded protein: CSVVVGGTGELFF.